The 3 T cell receptor beta chains below were found in one sample sequenced in a study of blood T cell repertoires in COVID-19. The repertoire was sequenced with immunoSEQ multiplex PCR; TCRdb's copy has only in-frame clones and lacks some. Of 90,000 or so clones in the sample, 75% to 90% are singletons; the top ten hold 11%. Sequenced sample: peripheral blood. The receptors derive from a human donor in a cohort sampled during active COVID-19.

The V gene is TRBV13, the J gene TRBJ2-7, with D tentatively TRBD2 (7 bases). V lost 5 bases and J 6 bases, leaving 20 bases between the germline ends. This CDR3 spans 15 amino acids. Looked up from germline, CDR1 is PRHDT and CDR2 is FYEKMQ (reference sequence). CDR3 nucleotide sequence: TGTGCCAGCAGCCCGCGACAGGCGGGGGTCGGCGAGCAGTACTTC. Amino acids: CASSPRQAGVGEQYF.

The rearrangement joins TRBV11-2 to TRBJ2-5; D might be TRBD1 (5 bases). The V end was cut by 1 base, the J end by 5 bases, with 8 bases between. Germline-derived CDR1 and CDR2 are SGHAT and FQNNGV. The CDR3 consists of 13 residues. In DNA, the CDR3 is TGTGCCAGCAGCTTAGCAGGGATCGAGACCCAGTACTTC. It codes for CASSLAGIETQYF.

This chain uses TRBV9 with TRBJ2-1, with 11 nucleotides matching TRBD2. Germline CDR1 and CDR2: SGDLS and YYNGEE. The CDR3 has 16 amino acids. With 2 bases clipped from V and 2 bases from J, the junction kept 3 bases outside the gene matches. The CDR3 nucleotides read TGTGCCAGCAGCGTCCTTAGCGGGAGGGCCTACAATGAGCAGTTCTTC. As protein: CASSVLSGRAYNEQFF. The full variable domain, with the rest looked up from reference TRBV9 and TRBJ2-1, is DSGVTQTPKHLITATGQRVTLRCSPRSGDLSVYWYQQSLDQGLQFLIQYYNGEERAKGNILERFSAQQFPDLHSELNLSSLELGDSALYFCASSVLSGRAYNEQFFGPGTRLTVL.